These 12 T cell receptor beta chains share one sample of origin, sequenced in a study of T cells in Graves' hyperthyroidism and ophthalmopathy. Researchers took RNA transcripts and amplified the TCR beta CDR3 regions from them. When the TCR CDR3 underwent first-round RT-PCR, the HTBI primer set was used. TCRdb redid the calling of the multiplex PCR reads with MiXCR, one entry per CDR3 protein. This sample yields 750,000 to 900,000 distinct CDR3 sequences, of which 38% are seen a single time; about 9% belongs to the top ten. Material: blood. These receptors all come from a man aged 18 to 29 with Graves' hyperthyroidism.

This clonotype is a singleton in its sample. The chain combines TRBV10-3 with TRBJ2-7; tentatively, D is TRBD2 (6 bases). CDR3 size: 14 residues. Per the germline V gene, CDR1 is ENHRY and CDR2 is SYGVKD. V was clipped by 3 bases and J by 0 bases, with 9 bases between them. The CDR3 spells CAISEGTYSYEQYF. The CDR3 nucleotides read TGTGCCATCAGTGAAGGGACTTACTCCTACGAGCAGTACTTC.

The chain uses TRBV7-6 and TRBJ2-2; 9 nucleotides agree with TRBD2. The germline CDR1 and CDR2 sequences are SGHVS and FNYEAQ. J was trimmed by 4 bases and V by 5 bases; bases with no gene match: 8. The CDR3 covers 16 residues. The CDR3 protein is CASSRRGGRGTGELFF. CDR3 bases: TGTGCCAGCAGCCGGCGGGGGGGCCGGGGCACCGGGGAGCTGTTTTTT.

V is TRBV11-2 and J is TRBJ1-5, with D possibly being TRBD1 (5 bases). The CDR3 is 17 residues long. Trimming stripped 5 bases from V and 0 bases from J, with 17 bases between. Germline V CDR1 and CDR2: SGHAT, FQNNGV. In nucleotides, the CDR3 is TGTGCCAGCAGCCAGGCCTGGGACCCCTATAGCAATCAGCCCCAGCATTTT. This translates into CASSQAWDPYSNQPQHF.

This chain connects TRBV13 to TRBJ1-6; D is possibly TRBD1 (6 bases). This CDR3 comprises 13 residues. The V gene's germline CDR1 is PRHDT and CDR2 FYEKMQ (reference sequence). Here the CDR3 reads CARAGAHNSPLHF. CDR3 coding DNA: TGTGCTAGAGCGGGGGCTCATAATTCACCCCTCCACTTT.

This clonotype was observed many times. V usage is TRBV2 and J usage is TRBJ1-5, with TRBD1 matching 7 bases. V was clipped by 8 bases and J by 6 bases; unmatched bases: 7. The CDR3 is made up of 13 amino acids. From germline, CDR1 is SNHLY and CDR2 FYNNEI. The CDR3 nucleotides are TGTGCCAGCCAGGGGGGGGGACTTCAGCCCCAGCATTTT. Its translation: CASQGGGLQPQHF. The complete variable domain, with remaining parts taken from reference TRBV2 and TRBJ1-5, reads EPEVTQTPSHQVTQMGQEVILRCVPISNHLYFYWYRQILGQKVEFLVSFYNNEISEKSEIFDDQFSVERPDGSNFTLKIRSTKLEDSAMYFCASQGGGLQPQHFGDGTRLSIL.

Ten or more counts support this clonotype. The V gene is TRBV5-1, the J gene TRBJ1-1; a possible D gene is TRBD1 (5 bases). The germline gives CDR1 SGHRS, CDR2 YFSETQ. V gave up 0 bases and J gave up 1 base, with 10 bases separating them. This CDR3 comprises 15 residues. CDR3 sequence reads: CASSLAGGSNTEAFF. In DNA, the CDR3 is TGCGCCAGCAGCTTGGCCGGGGGATCGAACACTGAAGCTTTCTTT.

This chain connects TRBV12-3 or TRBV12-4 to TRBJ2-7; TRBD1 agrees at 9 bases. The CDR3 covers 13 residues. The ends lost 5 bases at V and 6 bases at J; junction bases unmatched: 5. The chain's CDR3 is CASSPGTGFEQYF. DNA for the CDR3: TGTGCCAGCAGTCCCGGGACAGGGTTCGAGCAGTACTTC.

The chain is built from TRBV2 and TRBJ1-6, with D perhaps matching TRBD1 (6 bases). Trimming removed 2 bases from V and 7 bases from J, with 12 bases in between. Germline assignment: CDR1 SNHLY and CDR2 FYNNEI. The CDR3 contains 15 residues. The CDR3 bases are TGTGCCAGCAGTGAATCCGGGGGGCCGAATTCACCCCTCCACTTT. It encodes CASSESGGPNSPLHF.

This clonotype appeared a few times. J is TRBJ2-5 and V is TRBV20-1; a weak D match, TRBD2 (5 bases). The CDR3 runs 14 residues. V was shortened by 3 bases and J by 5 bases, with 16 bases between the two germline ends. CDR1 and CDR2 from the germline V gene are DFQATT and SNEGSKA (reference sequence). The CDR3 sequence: CSASRGPEWETQYF. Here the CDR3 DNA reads TGCAGTGCTAGTCGCGGGCCCGAATGGGAGACCCAGTACTTC.

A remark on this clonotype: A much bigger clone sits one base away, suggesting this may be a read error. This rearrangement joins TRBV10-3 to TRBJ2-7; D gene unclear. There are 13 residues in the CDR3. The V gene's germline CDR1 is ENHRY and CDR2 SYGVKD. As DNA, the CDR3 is TGTGCCATCAGTGACGGGCAGGAATACGGGCAGTACTTC. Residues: CAISDGQEYGQYF.

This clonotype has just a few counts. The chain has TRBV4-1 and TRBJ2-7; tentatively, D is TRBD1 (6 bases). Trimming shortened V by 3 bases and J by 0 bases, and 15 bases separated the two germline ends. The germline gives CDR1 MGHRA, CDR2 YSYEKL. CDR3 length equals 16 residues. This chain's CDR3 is CASSQPRTGNSYEQYF. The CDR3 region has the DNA TGCGCCAGCAGCCAGCCACGTACAGGGAACTCCTACGAGCAGTACTTC.

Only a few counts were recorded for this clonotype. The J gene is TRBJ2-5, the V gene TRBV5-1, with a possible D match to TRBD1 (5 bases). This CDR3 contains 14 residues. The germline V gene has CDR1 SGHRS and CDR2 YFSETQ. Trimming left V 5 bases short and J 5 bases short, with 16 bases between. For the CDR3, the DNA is TGCGCCAGCAGTTTCGGACAATTGTACGAGACCCAGTACTTC. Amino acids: CASSFGQLYETQYF. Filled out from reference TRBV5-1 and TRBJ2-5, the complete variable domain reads KAGVTQTPRYLIKTRGQQVTLSCSPISGHRSVSWYQQTPGQGLQFLFEYFSETQRNKGNFPGRFSGRQFSNSRSEMNVSTLELGDSALYLCASSFGQLYETQYFGPGTRLLVL.